The 3 T cell receptor beta chains presented below share a single source sample, sequenced in a study of blood T cell repertoires in COVID-19. Some clones are missing from TCRdb's copy, which holds only in-frame ones; the method was immunoSEQ multiplex PCR. The sample consists of around 30,000 clones, around 87% of them appearing once. What was sequenced was peripheral blood. Receptors were obtained from a man in his fifties or sixties with active COVID-19.

CDR3 nucleotide sequence: TGTGCCAGCAGCTTCAAGGGAGATCAGCCCCAGCATTTT. Amino acids: CASSFKGDQPQHF. The rearrangement uses TRBV11-1 and TRBJ1-5; D uncertain. V lost 3 bases, J lost 5 bases, and 8 bases lay in between. The CDR3 is 13 amino acids. Per the germline V gene, CDR1 is SGHAT and CDR2 is FQDESV (reference sequence).

In its sample, this clone was seen once. The chain joins TRBV12-3 or TRBV12-4 to TRBJ2-2, with a weak D call TRBD1 (7 bases). The V and J ends lost 7 bases and 7 bases respectively, with 13 bases between them. The CDR3 length is 13 residues. The CDR3 coding sequence is TGTGCCAGCAACAGGGGACTGGGCGGGGAGCTGTTTTTT. The encoded protein is CASNRGLGGELFF.

V is TRBV5-5 and J is TRBJ1-2; D ambiguous. Between the trimmed V and J ends, which lost 3 bases and 0 bases, there was a span of 9 bases. The CDR3 extends over 14 amino acids. Germline CDR1 reads SGHKS; CDR2 reads YYEKEE (reference sequence). The chain's CDR3 is CASSSQNSNYGYTF. In nucleotides, the CDR3 is TGTGCCAGCAGCTCTCAAAACTCTAACTATGGCTACACCTTC.